This is a list of T cell receptor beta chains from one sample in a study of T cell changes during pregnancy in multiple sclerosis. Some clones are missing from TCRdb's copy, which holds only in-frame ones; the method was immunoSEQ multiplex PCR. The table shows roughly 80,000 clones, with 90% to 95% occurring only once. Sequences were derived from peripheral blood, sampled in the second trimester of pregnancy. Receptor source: a female donor with multiple sclerosis, enrolled in a pregnancy study. CDR3s include the opening cysteine and the closing phenylalanine or tryptophan. Fields, in order: clone size, J gene, V gene, D gene, CDR3 protein, CDR3 DNA. A D gene is named only where the DNA matches it firmly. Some rows have no size entry. The others give once, few or many, or a class for an expanded clone.

- TRBJ2-5 TRBV27 - CASSWVAGTSETQYF TGTGCCAGCAGTTGGGTAGCCGGCACATCGGAGACCCAGTACTTC
- TRBJ1-2 TRBV18 - CASFPDRNYGYTF TGTGCCAGCTTTCCGGACAGAAACTATGGCTACACCTTC
- TRBJ1-6 TRBV9 - CASSVDSSYNSPLHF TGTGCCAGCAGCGTAGACAGCTCCTATAATTCACCCCTCCACTTT
- TRBJ1-4 TRBV30 - CAWSVGGDEKLFF TGTGCCTGGAGTGTTGGGGGGGATGAAAAACTGTTTTTT
- TRBJ2-3 TRBV7-3 - CASSKAAHTDTQYF TGTGCCAGCAGCAAAGCGGCTCACACAGATACGCAGTATTTT
- TRBJ1-4 TRBV4-1 TRBD1 CASTSTGATNEKLFF TGCGCCAGCACCTCGACAGGGGCAACTAATGAAAAACTGTTTTTT
- TRBJ2-7 TRBV5-4 TRBD2 CASSPRGGRTGEQYF TGTGCCAGCAGCCCGCGGGGGGGCCGGACAGGTGAGCAGTACTTC
- TRBJ1-1 TRBV4-1 - CASSQVTFRAFTEAFF TGCGCCAGCAGCCAAGTTACGTTCAGGGCTTTCACTGAAGCTTTCTTT
- TRBJ1-1 TRBV18 - CASSPPSVVRNTEAFF TGTGCCAGCTCACCCCCTAGTGTGGTCCGGAACACTGAAGCTTTCTTT
- TRBJ1-1 TRBV29-1 - CSVQEGRGTEAFF TGCAGCGTTCAAGAGGGAAGGGGCACTGAAGCTTTCTTT
- TRBJ1-2 TRBV19 TRBD1 CASEGAEYGYTF TGTGCCAGCGAGGGGGCGGAGTATGGCTACACCTTC
- TRBJ1-2 TRBV6-5 TRBD1 CASSLLPGTEYYGYTF TGTGCCAGCAGTTTATTACCCGGGACAGAATACTATGGCTACACCTTC
- TRBJ2-7 TRBV10-1 TRBD1 CASSESPGTGGLYEQYF TGCGCCAGCAGTGAGTCCCCCGGGACAGGGGGCTTGTACGAGCAGTACTTC
- TRBJ1-2 TRBV13 - CASSLGRDGYGYTF TGTGCCAGCAGCTTAGGCCGGGATGGGTATGGCTACACCTTC
- TRBJ1-1 TRBV7-6 - CASSSGANTEAFF TGTGCCAGCAGCTCGGGAGCAAACACTGAAGCTTTCTTT
- TRBJ2-1 TRBV5-1 TRBD2 CASSQAGGSYNEQFF TGCGCCAGCAGTCAAGCGGGGGGCTCCTACAATGAGCAGTTCTTC
- TRBJ1-3 TRBV5-6 - CASRLAGPLSGNTIYF TGTGCCAGCAGGCTCGCGGGGCCACTCTCTGGAAACACCATATATTTT
once TRBJ2-2 TRBV13 - CASSLGGSITGELFF TGTGCCAGCAGCTTAGGGGGCAGTATAACCGGGGAGCTGTTTTTT
once TRBJ2-2 TRBV7-9 - CASHRSGTAGELFF TGTGCCAGTCATCGGAGCGGTACTGCCGGGGAGCTGTTTTTT
few TRBJ1-1 TRBV2 - CASSSSTLQGEAFF TGTGCCAGCAGCTCCTCCACACTTCAGGGTGAAGCTTTCTTT
- TRBJ1-1 TRBV11-2 - CASSPLRDTEAFF TGTGCCAGCAGCCCTCTTCGGGACACTGAAGCTTTCTTT
once TRBJ2-1 TRBV27 - CASSHSSPILFF TGTGCCAGCAGTCACTCCTCCCCAATACTGTTCTTC
- TRBJ2-7 TRBV4-2 TRBD2 CASSQLGETSGALYEQYF TGTGCCAGCAGCCAGCTAGGGGAGACTAGCGGGGCGCTCTACGAGCAGTACTTC
few TRBJ1-5 TRBV7-9 TRBD1 CASSFGSGTGGGQPQHF TGTGCCAGCAGCTTTGGTTCCGGGACAGGGGGCGGACAGCCCCAGCATTTT
- TRBJ2-5 TRBV27 - CASSLSWGTYQETQYF TGTGCCAGCAGTTTATCATGGGGCACCTACCAAGAGACCCAGTACTTC
- TRBJ1-3 TRBV5-1 - CASSLDLGRRNTIYF TGCGCCAGCAGCTTGGATTTGGGCAGGAGGAACACCATATATTTT
- TRBJ2-1 TRBV9 TRBD2 CASSVSSGGADNEQFF TGTGCCAGCAGCGTCTCAAGCGGGGGGGCCGACAATGAGCAGTTCTTC
- TRBJ1-5 TRBV2 - CASSFLGRDSNQPQHF TGTGCCAGCAGTTTCTTGGGCCGGGATAGCAATCAGCCCCAGCATTTT
- TRBJ1-1 TRBV25-1 - CASSSPGVGDTEAFF TGTGCCAGCAGTTCCCCCGGGGTCGGAGACACTGAAGCTTTCTTT
- TRBJ2-7 TRBV6-5 TRBD2 CASRDTGGISYEQYF TGTGCCAGCAGAGACACGGGGGGGATCTCCTACGAGCAGTACTTC
- TRBJ2-3 TRBV30 TRBD2 CAWSVAGGGTDTQYF TGTGCCTGGAGTGTAGCGGGGGGGGGCACAGATACGCAGTATTTT
- TRBJ2-3 TRBV5-6 TRBD1 CASSSGGASTDTQYF TGTGCCAGCAGCTCAGGGGGCGCGAGCACAGATACGCAGTATTTT
- TRBJ1-5 TRBV10-1 - CASSDGFNQPQHF TGCGCCAGCAGTGATGGCTTCAATCAGCCCCAGCATTTT
- TRBJ1-6 TRBV9 - CASSLRTTVTDSPLHF TGTGCCAGCAGTCTAAGGACGACAGTTACCGATTCACCCCTCCACTTT
- TRBJ2-5 TRBV18 TRBD2 CASSATRGSRHQETQYF TGTGCCAGCTCAGCAACGCGGGGGTCGCGGCACCAAGAGACCCAGTACTTC
- TRBJ2-7 TRBV7-2 - CASSLVGYEQYF TGTGCCAGCAGCTTAGTCGGCTACGAGCAGTACTTC
once TRBJ1-5 TRBV6-1 TRBD1 CASSEFSDRINQPQHF TGTGCCAGCAGTGAATTCTCGGACAGGATCAATCAGCCCCAGCATTTT
- TRBJ2-3 TRBV5-1 - CASSFLAKNTDTQYF TGCGCCAGCAGCTTTCTAGCAAAAAACACAGATACGCAGTATTTT
few TRBJ2-1 TRBV7-9 TRBD2 CASSLLRGLLNEQFF TGTGCCAGCAGCTTACTGCGGGGGTTGTTAAATGAGCAGTTCTTC
- TRBJ1-2 TRBV20-1 - CSASIVGALTF TGCAGTGCCTCGATCGTTGGGGCCCTCACCTTC
- TRBJ2-7 TRBV27 - CASSSSVGEAASSYEQYF TGTGCCAGCAGTTCCTCCGTTGGTGAGGCCGCGAGCTCCTACGAGCAGTACTTC
few TRBJ1-1 TRBV9 - CASSPSEGSYTEAFF TGTGCCAGCAGCCCTAGCGAGGGGTCATACACTGAAGCTTTCTTT
- TRBJ2-7 TRBV7-9 - CASSLLTNSYEQYF TGTGCCAGCAGCTTGCTTACAAATTCCTACGAGCAGTACTTC
- TRBJ1-3 TRBV9 - CASSVAGGASFSGNTIYF TGTGCCAGCAGCGTAGCCGGGGGGGCGTCTTTTTCTGGAAACACCATATATTTT
- TRBJ1-2 TRBV11-2 - CASSPRTQGIYGYTF TGTGCCAGCAGCCCCCGAACTCAGGGGATCTATGGCTACACCTTC
- TRBJ1-1 TRBV7-9 - CASSLRQADTEAFF TGTGCCAGCAGCTTACGACAGGCGGACACTGAAGCTTTCTTT
- TRBJ1-4 TRBV7-9 - CASSPKGGGGEKLFF TGTGCCAGCAGCCCGAAAGGCGGGGGAGGCGAAAAACTGTTTTTT
- TRBJ2-1 TRBV7-2 TRBD1 CASSFRTGGNEQFF TGTGCCAGCAGCTTTAGGACAGGGGGAAATGAGCAGTTCTTC
- TRBJ2-5 TRBV11-3 TRBD2 CASSLGMGLAEETQYF TGTGCCAGCAGCTTAGGAATGGGACTAGCGGAAGAGACCCAGTACTTC
- TRBJ1-4 TRBV9 - CASSSSVATNEKLFF TGTGCCAGCAGCTCCTCAGTGGCAACTAATGAAAAACTGTTTTTT
- TRBJ2-7 TRBV6-5 TRBD1 CASSYSTGTASYEQYF TGTGCCAGCAGTTACTCTACCGGGACAGCTTCCTACGAGCAGTACTTC
- TRBJ2-3 TRBV7-3 TRBD1 CASSKTGGPRADTQYF TGTGCCAGCAGCAAAACAGGGGGACCCAGAGCAGATACGCAGTATTTT
- TRBJ1-1 TRBV4-1 TRBD1 CASSQADRGLGNTEAFF TGCGCCAGCAGCCAAGCGGACAGGGGGCTTGGGAACACTGAAGCTTTCTTT